This T cell receptor beta chain is drawn from a study of T cells in localized non-small cell lung cancer. Note on this clone: As yet, its antigen is unknown.

This table comes from immunoSEQ multiplex PCR, and its TCRdb copy is limited to in-frame clones, with some not included. The sample holds 25,000 to 30,000 clones; around 93% are singletons and the top ten take roughly 4.1%. The germline gives CDR1 SEHNR, CDR2 FQNEAQ (reference sequence). The CDR3 is 15 residues long. V shed 4 bases and J 0 bases; nucleotides not matched to a gene: 6. Overall study results and limits: Higher T cell density in the blood was associated with longer overall survival, whereas higher adjacent-lung clonality associated with shorter survival.

Sequencing was performed on peripheral blood mononuclear cells, taken before any cancer treatment. V usage is TRBV7-9 and J usage is TRBJ2-7, with 7 bases identical to TRBD1. The source of this sequence is a woman aged 40-75 years with stage III lung adenocarcinoma. CDR3 residues: CASSSRGQASYEQYF. CDR3 nucleotides: TGTGCCAGCAGCTCGAGAGGACAGGCCTCCTACGAGCAGTACTTC.